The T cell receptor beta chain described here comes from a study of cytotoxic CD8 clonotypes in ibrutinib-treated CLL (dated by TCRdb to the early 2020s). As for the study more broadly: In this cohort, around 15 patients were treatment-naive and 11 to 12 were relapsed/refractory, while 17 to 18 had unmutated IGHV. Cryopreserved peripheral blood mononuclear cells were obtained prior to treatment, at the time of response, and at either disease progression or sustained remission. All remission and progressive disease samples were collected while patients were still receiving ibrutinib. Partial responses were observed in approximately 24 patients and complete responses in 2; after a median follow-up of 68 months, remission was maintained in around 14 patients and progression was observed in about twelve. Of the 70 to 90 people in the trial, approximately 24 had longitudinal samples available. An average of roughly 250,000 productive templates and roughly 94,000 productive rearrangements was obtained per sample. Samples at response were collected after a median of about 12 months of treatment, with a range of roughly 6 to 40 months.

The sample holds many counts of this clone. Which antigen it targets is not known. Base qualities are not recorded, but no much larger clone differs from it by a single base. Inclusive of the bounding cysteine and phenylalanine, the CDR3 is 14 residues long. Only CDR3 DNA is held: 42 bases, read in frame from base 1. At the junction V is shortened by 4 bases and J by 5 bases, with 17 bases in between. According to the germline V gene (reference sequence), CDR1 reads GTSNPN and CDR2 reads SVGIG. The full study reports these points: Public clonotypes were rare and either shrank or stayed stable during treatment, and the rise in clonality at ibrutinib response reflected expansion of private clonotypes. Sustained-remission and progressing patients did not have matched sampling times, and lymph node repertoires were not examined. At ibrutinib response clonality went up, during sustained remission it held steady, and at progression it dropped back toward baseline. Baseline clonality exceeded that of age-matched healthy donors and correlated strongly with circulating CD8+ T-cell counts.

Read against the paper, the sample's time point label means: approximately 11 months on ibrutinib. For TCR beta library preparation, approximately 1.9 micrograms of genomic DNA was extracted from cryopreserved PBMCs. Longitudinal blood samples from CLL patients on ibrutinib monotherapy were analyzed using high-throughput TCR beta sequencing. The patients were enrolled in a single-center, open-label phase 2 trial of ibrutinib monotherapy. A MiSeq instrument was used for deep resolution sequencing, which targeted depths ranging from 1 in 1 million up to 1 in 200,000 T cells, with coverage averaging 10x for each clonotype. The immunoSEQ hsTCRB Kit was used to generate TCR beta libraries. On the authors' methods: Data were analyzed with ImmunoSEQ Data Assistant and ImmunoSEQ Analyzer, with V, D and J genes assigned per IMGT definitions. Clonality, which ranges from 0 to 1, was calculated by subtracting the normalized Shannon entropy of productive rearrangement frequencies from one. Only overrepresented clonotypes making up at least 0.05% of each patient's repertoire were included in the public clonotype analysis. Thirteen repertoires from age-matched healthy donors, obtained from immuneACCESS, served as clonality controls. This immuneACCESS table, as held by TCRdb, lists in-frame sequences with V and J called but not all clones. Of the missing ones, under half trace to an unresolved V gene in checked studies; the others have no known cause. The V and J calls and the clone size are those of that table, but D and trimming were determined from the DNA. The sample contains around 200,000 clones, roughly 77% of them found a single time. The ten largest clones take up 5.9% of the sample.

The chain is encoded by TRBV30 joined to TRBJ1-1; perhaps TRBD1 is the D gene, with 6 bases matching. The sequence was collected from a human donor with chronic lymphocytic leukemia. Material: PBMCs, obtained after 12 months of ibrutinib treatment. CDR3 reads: CAWTKGHPGTEAFF. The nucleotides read TGTGCCTGGACCAAGGGACACCCGGGAACTGAAGCTTTCTTT.